The 22 T cell receptor beta chains below come from one sample, sequenced in a study of blood T cell repertoires in COVID-19. Sequenced by immunoSEQ multiplex PCR; TCRdb stores in-frame clones only, minus some. Found here are under 250,000 clones, about three quarters of them singletons; the top ten hold around 6%. Source material: peripheral blood. These TCRs come from a woman between 65 and 79 years old with acute or convalescent COVID-19.

The CDR3 DNA is TGCGCCAGCAGCCAACAGGGGGTTAAGGAGACGCAGTATTTT. Translating it yields CASSQQGVKETQYF. The gene calls are TRBV4-1 and TRBJ2-3, with 7 bases lining up with TRBD1. CDR1 and CDR2 (germline): MGHRA, YSYEKL. The length of the CDR3 is 14 residues. With V trimmed by 2 bases and J by 9 bases, 8 bases remained unmatched.

This chain joins TRBV5-1 and TRBJ2-2; 12 nucleotides agree with TRBD2. V was pared by 4 bases and J by 4 bases, with 8 bases of the junction left unmatched. The germline gives CDR1 SGHRS, CDR2 YFSETQ. CDR3 length: 17 residues. CDR3 DNA sequence: TGCGCCAGCAGCCCCCTAGCGGGAGGGCCGATCACCGGGGAGCTGTTTTTT. This codes for CASSPLAGGPITGELFF.

This chain joins TRBV5-1 and TRBJ1-3; D is unclear. The CDR3 sequence is 17 residues long. The V gene lost 4 bases and the J gene lost 0 bases, with 17 bases spanning the gap. Germline values: CDR1 SGHRS, CDR2 YFSETQ. The CDR3: CASSLTPLISSGNTIYF. For the CDR3, the DNA is TGCGCCAGCAGCCTTACACCGCTCATCAGCTCTGGAAACACCATATATTTT.

V usage is TRBV3-1 (or the pseudogene TRBV3-2) and J usage is TRBJ2-3; D is possibly TRBD2 (5 bases). The CDR3 extends over 16 amino acids. CDR1 is LGHDT, CDR2 YNNKEL, per germline (reference sequence). V gave up 1 base and J gave up 3 bases, with 14 bases separating them. CDR3 residues: CASSQGPGRVTDTQYF. CDR3 nucleotides: TGTGCCAGCAGCCAAGGGCCGGGGAGAGTAACAGATACGCAGTATTTT.

The chain carries TRBV18 and TRBJ2-7; possibly TRBD1 for D (6 bases). CDR3 length: 15 residues. Trimming removed 1 base at V and 6 bases at J, with 16 bases between. Looked up from germline, CDR1 is KGHSH and CDR2 is LQKENI. CDR3: CASSPLGTSGLEQYF. CDR3 DNA sequence: TGTGCCAGCTCACCACTTGGGACAAGCGGACTCGAGCAGTACTTC.

The V call is TRBV5-4, the J call TRBJ1-3; D gene ambiguous. The ends were cut back, 4 bases at V and 4 bases at J, with 12 bases in the middle. The CDR3 extends over 14 amino acids. Germline V gene lookup returns CDR1 SGHNT and CDR2 YYREEE (reference sequence). The CDR3 loop is CASSATDLGNTIYF. DNA of the CDR3: TGTGCCAGCAGCGCCACAGATTTGGGAAACACCATATATTTT.

The chain joins TRBV28 to TRBJ2-2; 11 bases line up with TRBD1. The junction had 7 bases not matched to a gene; V was cut back by 6 bases and J by 7 bases. This CDR3 contains 15 residues. Germline V gives CDR1 MDHEN, CDR2 SYDVKM. The CDR3 loop is CASSQDRGRSGELFF. As DNA, the CDR3 is TGTGCCAGCAGCCAGGACAGGGGGCGTAGCGGGGAGCTGTTTTTT.

This clone appeared a single time. The rearrangement joins TRBV18 to TRBJ2-1, with 7 positions matching TRBD2. The CDR3 has 13 residues. V gave up 5 bases and J gave up 8 bases; unmatched junction bases: 6. The germline V gene encodes CDR1 KGHSH and CDR2 LQKENI. This CDR3 is CASSGRESDEQFF. The CDR3 DNA is TGTGCCAGCTCAGGGCGGGAGAGCGATGAGCAGTTCTTC. Variable domain in full (rest from reference TRBV18 and TRBJ2-1): NAGVMQNPRHLVRRRGQEARLRCSPMKGHSHVYWYRQLPEEGLKFMVYLQKENIIDESGMPKERFSAEFPKEGPSILRIQQVVRGDSAAYFCASSGRESDEQFFGPGTRLTVL.

Notes on this clone: A read error may produce the germline difference seen at one junction end. The chain has TRBV6-5 and TRBJ1-1; D gene ambiguous. Germline V gives CDR1 MNHEY, CDR2 SVGAGI. This CDR3 has 14 residues. CDR3 DNA sequence: TGTGCCAGCAATTACCCTCGACACAACACTGAAGCTTTCTTT. Translated, it gives CASNYPRHNTEAFF.

This clone has more than one count but fewer than ten. The DNA of the CDR3 is TGTGCCAGCAGCCTCACAGGGGCCCGCTCACCCCTCCACTTT. Amino acid sequence: CASSLTGARSPLHF. The chain combines TRBV7-8 with TRBJ1-6; TRBD1 matches 7 bases. CDR3 length: 14 residues. Germline V gene data show CDR1 as SGHVS and CDR2 as FQNEAQ. J gave up 10 bases and V 5 bases, and 8 bases lay outside the gene matches.

This clone was detected only a few times. The J gene is TRBJ2-7, the V gene TRBV11-2; 7 bases agree with TRBD1. This CDR3 contains 16 residues. V lost 9 bases, J lost 7 bases, and 21 bases stayed unmatched. The germline V gene encodes CDR1 SGHAT and CDR2 FQNNGV. CDR3 amino acids: CASRGLKGARRLEQYF. As DNA, the CDR3 is TGTGCCAGTCGGGGTTTGAAGGGGGCAAGGCGACTTGAGCAGTACTTC.

The V call is TRBV27, the J call TRBJ1-5; D might be TRBD1 (5 bases). Trimming removed 5 bases at V and 3 bases at J, with 8 bases between. Germline CDR1 and CDR2: MNHEY and SMNVEV (reference sequence). The CDR3 extends over 13 amino acids. The CDR3 nucleotides are TGTGCCAGCAGTCTTGGGGCCAATCAGCCCCAGCATTTT. Its translation is CASSLGANQPQHF.

The chain carries TRBV4-2 and TRBJ2-7, with 7 bases lining up with TRBD2. Trimming removed 4 bases from V and 3 bases from J; junction bases left unmatched: 9. CDR3 length: 15 residues. Per the germline V gene, CDR1 is LGHNA and CDR2 is YNFKEQ. This CDR3 reads CASSPHAGTNYEQYF. CDR3 nucleotides: TGTGCCAGCAGCCCACACGCCGGGACTAACTACGAGCAGTACTTC.

This clone was observed a few times. J is TRBJ2-7 and V is TRBV13; D gene uncertain. The CDR3 is made up of 15 amino acids. The germline V and J ends were trimmed by 3 bases and 2 bases, with 14 bases remaining between them. The V gene's germline CDR1 is PRHDT and CDR2 FYEKMQ (reference sequence). CDR3 in amino acids: CASSFSGAQPYEQYF. DNA of the CDR3: TGTGCCAGCAGCTTCTCCGGTGCCCAACCCTACGAGCAGTACTTC. The variable domain in full, with the rest retrieved from reference TRBV13 and TRBJ2-7, is AAGVIQSPRHLIKEKRETATLKCYPIPRHDTVYWYQQGPGQDPQFLISFYEKMQSDKGSIPDRFSAQQFSDYHSELNMSSLELGDSALYFCASSFSGAQPYEQYFGPGTRLTVT.

The chain links TRBV28 to TRBJ2-1, with D possibly TRBD1 on 6 matching bases. The CDR3 spans 13 residues. V lost 6 bases and J 7 bases, leaving 13 bases between the germline ends. Germline CDR1 reads MDHEN; CDR2 reads SYDVKM. The chain's CDR3 is CASRWAGANEQFF. The CDR3 DNA reads TGTGCCAGCAGATGGGCAGGGGCAAATGAGCAGTTCTTC.

The V gene is TRBV7-6, the J gene TRBJ2-1; possible D gene TRBD1, 6 bases. The germline CDR1 and CDR2 sequences are SGHVS and FNYEAQ. The V end was cut by 7 bases, the J end by 4 bases, with 17 bases between. The CDR3 loop spans 15 amino acids. The DNA of the CDR3 is TGTGCCAGCACCACAGGGCTAGCTAGATACAATGAGCAGTTCTTC. Translating gives CASTTGLARYNEQFF.

This clone was counted only a few times. The rearrangement links TRBV27 to TRBJ1-1; D not resolved. Deletions cut 3 bases from V and 5 bases from J, with 13 bases between. The CDR3 loop spans 14 amino acids. Germline loops: CDR1 MNHEY, CDR2 SMNVEV (reference sequence). Here the CDR3 DNA reads TGTGCCAGCAGTTTTTATAGCGGGGAGACTGAAGCTTTCTTT. Its protein is CASSFYSGETEAFF.

The chain uses TRBV28 and TRBJ2-1; 15 bases map to TRBD2. The ends lost 4 bases at V and 4 bases at J; junction bases unmatched: 5. Germline lookup yields CDR1 MDHEN and CDR2 SYDVKM. The CDR3 contains 17 residues. For the CDR3, the DNA is TGTGCCAGCAGTTCCCCCGGGACTAGCGGGAGGTACAATGAGCAGTTCTTC. Its translation: CASSSPGTSGRYNEQFF.

The chain joins TRBV13 to TRBJ1-3; D is possibly TRBD1 (5 bases). Germline V gives CDR1 PRHDT, CDR2 FYEKMQ (reference sequence). There are 15 residues in the CDR3. V gave up 3 bases and J gave up 1 base, with 10 bases separating them. CDR3 DNA sequence: TGTGCCAGCAGCTTGGAGACAGTTTCTGGAAACACCATATATTTT. This encodes CASSLETVSGNTIYF.

The genes are TRBV19 and TRBJ1-2; 8 nucleotides match TRBD1. Germline V lookup: CDR1 LNHDA, CDR2 SQIVND (reference sequence). The CDR3 runs to 15 residues. The V gene end was trimmed by 6 bases and the J gene end by 2 bases; junction bases not matched to a gene: 8. CDR3 in DNA: TGTGCCAGTAGCCACCGGGGACAGGCGAACTATGGCTACACCTTC. Translated, it gives CASSHRGQANYGYTF. Full variable domain (rest looked up from reference TRBV19 and TRBJ1-2): DGGITQSPKYLFRKEGQNVTLSCEQNLNHDAMYWYRQDPGQGLRLIYYSQIVNDFQKGDIAEGYSVSREKKESFPLTVTSAQKNPTAFYLCASSHRGQANYGYTFGSGTRLTVV.

J is TRBJ1-2 and V is TRBV18; 7 bases align to TRBD1. Per germline, CDR1 KGHSH and CDR2 LQKENI. The CDR3 totals 18 residues. The V gene end was trimmed by 1 base and the J gene end by 0 bases; junction bases not matched to a gene: 11. The CDR3 coding sequence is TGTGCCAGCTCACCACTTGGCGGGACAGCGTTAGCTAACTATGGCTACACCTTC. Its translation: CASSPLGGTALANYGYTF.

V is TRBV5-6 and J is TRBJ2-2; 7 bases are shared with TRBD1. The CDR3 totals 16 residues. Per the germline V gene, CDR1 is SGHDT and CDR2 is YYEEEE. V shed 4 bases and J 2 bases; nucleotides not matched to a gene: 8. The CDR3 sequence: CASSTLRGINTGELFF. The CDR3 DNA follows: TGTGCCAGCAGCACCCTCAGGGGGATTAACACCGGGGAGCTGTTTTTT.